The 25 T cell receptor beta chains reported below all come from one sample, sequenced in a study of CD8 T cells in ankylosing spondylitis. Whole-study findings and limits: A motif in TCR beta, a set of about eight highly homologous variants, appeared characteristic of ankylosing spondylitis blood.

TCRdb re-called the 5' RACE reads with MiXCR, one entry per CDR3 protein. The sample contains some 700,000 distinct CDR3 sequences, about 20% of which appear only once. No antigen is known for these receptors. The sequenced sample was blood, either unsorted or a sorted T cell fraction (not recorded which). The receptors originated from a male donor with ankylosing spondylitis.

The V and J genes are TRBV5-1 and TRBJ2-7; D perhaps matches TRBD2 (5 bases). V dropped 0 bases and J dropped 7 bases, with 14 bases sitting between them. CDR3 length: 14 residues. Germline lookup yields CDR1 SGHRS and CDR2 YFSETQ. The CDR3 loop reads CASSLGAPTGEQYF. The CDR3 DNA reads TGCGCCAGCAGCTTGGGGGCGCCGACGGGGGAGCAGTACTTC.

This clonotype has just a few counts. The rearrangement links TRBV7-6 to TRBJ2-7, with D tentatively TRBD2 (5 bases). V lost 5 bases, J lost 0 bases, and 17 bases lay in between. Germline loops: CDR1 SGHVS, CDR2 FNYEAQ. The CDR3 contains 16 residues. The DNA of the CDR3 is TGTGCCAGCAGCCCTAGGCTCCCGGGGAGCTCCTACGAGCAGTACTTC. Residues: CASSPRLPGSSYEQYF.

This clonotype was detected only a few times. The gene calls are TRBV28 and TRBJ1-5, with D possibly TRBD1 on 6 matching bases. The V gene lost 5 bases and the J gene lost 1 base, with 15 bases spanning the gap. The CDR3 consists of 16 residues. The V gene's germline CDR1 is MDHEN and CDR2 SYDVKM. In nucleotides, the CDR3 is TGTGCCAGCAGTCCGGCGGGGGGGCAGAGCAATCAGCCCCAGCATTTT. Encoded protein: CASSPAGGQSNQPQHF. Variable domain in full (rest from reference TRBV28 and TRBJ1-5): DVKVTQSSRYLVKRTGEKVFLECVQDMDHENMFWYRQDPGLGLRLIYFSYDVKMKEKGDIPEGYSVSREKKERFSLILESASTNQTSMYLCASSPAGGQSNQPQHFGDGTRLSIL.

V gene TRBV7-8 combines with J gene TRBJ2-7, with 10 bases lining up with TRBD2. The germline CDR1 and CDR2 sequences are SGHVS and FQNEAQ. The trim removed 5 bases at V and 3 bases at J, leaving 7 bases unmatched. This CDR3 has 15 amino acids. The CDR3 sequence: CASSAILAGYYEQYF. Here the CDR3 DNA reads TGTGCCAGCAGCGCGATACTAGCGGGATACTACGAGCAGTACTTC.

This clonotype was detected ten times or more. V is TRBV7-2 and J is TRBJ1-2; TRBD1 might be the D (5 bases). Germline lookup yields CDR1 SGHTA and CDR2 FQGNSA. The CDR3 loop spans 17 amino acids. Trimming shortened V by 4 bases and J by 4 bases, and 22 bases separated the two germline ends. CDR3: CASSSDPGLPGGYGYTF. In DNA, the CDR3 is TGTGCCAGCAGCTCCGACCCAGGACTTCCTGGGGGCTATGGCTACACCTTC. Looking up the rest from reference TRBV7-2 and TRBJ1-2 gives the full variable domain: GAGVSQSPSNKVTEKGKDVELRCDPISGHTALYWYRQSLGQGLEFLIYFQGNSAPDKSGLPSDRFSAERTGGSVSTLTIQRTQQEDSAVYLCASSSDPGLPGGYGYTFGSGTRLTVV.

V is TRBV4-1 and J is TRBJ2-1; maybe TRBD2 (5 bases). Trimming shortened V by 0 bases and J by 0 bases, and 9 bases separated the two germline ends. Germline V CDR1 and CDR2: MGHRA, YSYEKL. The CDR3 spans 16 residues. The CDR3 nucleotides read TGCGCCAGCAGCCAAGAAGTGGGGAGCTCCTACAATGAGCAGTTCTTC. Encoded protein: CASSQEVGSSYNEQFF.

V and J are TRBV28 and TRBJ2-1; maybe TRBD2 (5 bases). CDR3 length: 12 amino acids. With 8 bases removed from V and 5 bases from J, the gap between germline ends came to 10 bases. Germline V CDR1 and CDR2: MDHEN, SYDVKM. CDR3 sequence (DNA): TGTGCCAGCCTTACGGAGGACAATGAGCAGTTCTTC. Protein product: CASLTEDNEQFF.

This clonotype was counted at least ten times. V usage is TRBV20-1 and J usage is TRBJ2-7, with D perhaps given as TRBD1 or TRBD2 (5 bases each). The V and J ends lost 6 bases and 6 bases respectively, with 15 bases between them. This CDR3 has 12 amino acids. Germline values: CDR1 DFQATT, CDR2 SNEGSKA (reference sequence). The CDR3 DNA follows: TGCAGTGCCCCCGGGGACGTCGGCGAGCAGTACTTC. This gives the protein CSAPGDVGEQYF.

The gene calls are TRBV19 and TRBJ2-1; D remains unclear. This CDR3 region has 14 residues. CDR1 and CDR2 (germline): LNHDA, SQIVND (reference sequence). V gave up 3 bases and J gave up 0 bases, with 6 bases separating them. The CDR3 sequence is CASSMGNSYNEQFF. The CDR3 DNA sequence: TGTGCCAGTAGTATGGGCAACTCCTACAATGAGCAGTTCTTC.

The gene calls are TRBV11-3 and TRBJ1-4; D gene unclear. Trimming left V 2 bases short and J 5 bases short, with 15 bases between. The germline gives CDR1 SGHNT, CDR2 YENEEA. There are 16 residues in the CDR3. CDR3 amino acids: CASSLYYSAVNEKLFF. In DNA, the CDR3 is TGTGCCAGCAGCTTATATTACAGCGCCGTCAATGAAAAACTGTTTTTT.

This clonotype occurred a few times. V and J are TRBV5-1 and TRBJ2-3; 12 bases are a match to TRBD2. Trimming cost V 4 bases and J 4 bases; bases outside gene matches: 13. This CDR3 comprises 18 residues. Germline V gene data show CDR1 as SGHRS and CDR2 as YFSETQ. This CDR3 reads CASSRGLTSGSPADTQYF. The CDR3 nucleotides read TGCGCCAGCAGCCGTGGGTTGACTAGCGGGAGCCCCGCAGATACGCAGTATTTT.

The chain combines TRBV7-9 with TRBJ1-6, with D tentatively TRBD1 (5 bases). Per the germline V gene, CDR1 is SEHNR and CDR2 is FQNEAQ (reference sequence). Trimming pared 7 bases from V and 9 bases from J, leaving 13 bases between. This CDR3 has 13 amino acids. The CDR3 is CASTESGVSPLHF. Here the CDR3 DNA reads TGTGCCAGCACCGAATCGGGGGTTTCACCCCTCCACTTT.

The count of this clonotype is one. Possible read error: a much larger clone is one base away. It is likely a read error, because the conserved phenylalanine at the end of the CDR3 is missing. V usage is TRBV29-1 and J usage is TRBJ2-7; D not resolved. Trimming shortened V by 5 bases and J by 2 bases, and 10 bases separated the two germline ends. The CDR3 consists of 12 residues. CDR1 is SQVTM and CDR2 is ANQGSEA in the germline V gene. The CDR3 is CSVKIGPYEQYI. CDR3 DNA: TGCAGCGTTAAAATTGGACCCTACGAGCAGTACATC.

V is TRBV20-1 and J is TRBJ2-1, with D perhaps TRBD1 (6 bases). The CDR3 is made up of 13 amino acids. Between the trimmed V and J ends, which lost 4 bases and 2 bases, there was a span of 9 bases. The V gene's germline CDR1 is DFQATT and CDR2 SNEGSKA (reference sequence). CDR3 protein: CSATRDTYNEQFF. Here the CDR3 DNA reads TGCAGTGCTACCCGGGACACCTACAATGAGCAGTTCTTC.

This sequence joins TRBV7-9 and TRBJ2-1; TRBD2 is a possible D gene (6 bases). Germline CDR1 reads SEHNR; CDR2 reads FQNEAQ (reference sequence). With 5 bases removed from V and 10 bases from J, the gap between germline ends came to 18 bases. The CDR3 is made up of 14 amino acids. CDR3 in amino acids: CASSPSPGRREQFF. The DNA for the CDR3 is TGTGCCAGCAGCCCAAGTCCGGGGAGGAGAGAGCAGTTCTTC.

DNA for the CDR3: TGTGCCAGCAGCCAGACAGGGACCACTGAAGCTTTCTTT. Its protein is CASSQTGTTEAFF. This sequence joins TRBV12-3 or TRBV12-4 and TRBJ1-1; 7 bases map to TRBD1. The CDR3 loop spans 13 amino acids. V dropped 6 bases and J dropped 4; count of bases not matched to a gene: 5.

This chain uses TRBV7-9 with TRBJ2-5; D gene ambiguous. Trimming stripped 2 bases from V and 0 bases from J, with 10 bases between. The CDR3 sequence is 15 residues long. In germline, CDR1 is SEHNR, CDR2 FQNEAQ (reference sequence). The CDR3 DNA is TGTGCCAGCAGCTTACTTTCGAAGGACCAAGAGACCCAGTACTTC. As protein: CASSLLSKDQETQYF.

A few counts support this clonotype. The chain combines TRBV29-1 with TRBJ1-2, with D hard to call. Germline-derived CDR1 and CDR2 are SQVTM and ANQGSEA. CDR3 size: 14 residues. Trimming left V 1 base short and J 5 bases short, with 14 bases between. The CDR3 loop reads CSVEGVSLEYGYTF. The CDR3 DNA is TGCAGCGTTGAAGGGGTCTCATTAGAATATGGCTACACCTTC. Full variable domain (missing parts from reference TRBV29-1 and TRBJ1-2): SAVISQKPSRDICQRGTSLTIQCQVDSQVTMMFWYRQQPGQSLTLIATANQGSEATYESGFVIDKFPISRPNLTFSTLTVSNMSPEDSSIYLCSVEGVSLEYGYTFGSGTRLTVV.

This chain joins TRBV19 and TRBJ1-1; D is undetermined. The CDR3 is 15 amino acids. The germline V gene has CDR1 LNHDA and CDR2 SQIVND (reference sequence). V was pared by 5 bases and J by 0 bases, with 13 bases between. As DNA, the CDR3 is TGTGCCAGTAGTGCACACGGACGGTTGAACACTGAAGCTTTCTTT. Translated: CASSAHGRLNTEAFF.

The rearrangement uses TRBV12-3 or TRBV12-4 and TRBJ2-2; TRBD2 agrees at 7 bases. Losses at the gene ends were 4 bases for V and 4 bases for J; bases not matched to a gene: 3. The CDR3 is 14 residues long. DNA for the CDR3: TGTGCCAGCAGTTGGTCTAGCGGCACCGGGGAGCTGTTTTTT. Protein product: CASSWSSGTGELFF.

CDR3 protein: CASSLDSWDKNIQYF. The CDR3 DNA reads as TGTGCCAGCAGCTTAGACAGTTGGGACAAAAACATTCAGTACTTC. J is TRBJ2-4 and V is TRBV11-2; no firm D call. Per the germline V gene, CDR1 is SGHAT and CDR2 is FQNNGV. The germline V and J ends were trimmed by 0 bases and 3 bases, with 9 bases remaining between them. This CDR3 spans 15 amino acids.

The chain recombines TRBV25-1 with TRBJ1-1; 7 nucleotides align to TRBD1. This CDR3 has 13 residues. V dropped 6 bases and J dropped 7; count of bases not matched to a gene: 8. Germline CDR1 and CDR2: MGHDK and SYGVNS. CDR3 sequence: CASRLTGNSEAFF. The CDR3 nucleotides read TGTGCCAGCAGACTGACAGGGAATAGTGAAGCTTTCTTT.

The chain joins TRBV6-5 to TRBJ2-2; D unclear. V lost 1 base to trimming and J lost 5 bases, with 14 bases between them. Germline loops: CDR1 MNHEY, CDR2 SVGAGI. The CDR3 loop spans 16 amino acids. Here the CDR3 reads CASSYLNSPGTGELFF. DNA of the CDR3: TGTGCCAGCAGTTACTTGAACAGCCCAGGTACCGGGGAGCTGTTTTTT.

This clonotype was counted between two and nine times. Written as DNA, the CDR3 is TGTGCCAGCAGCGCCCGGACAGGGGCCGAGCAGTACTTC. It is translated as CASSARTGAEQYF. V usage is TRBV7-9 and J usage is TRBJ2-7; 9 nucleotides line up with TRBD1. The germline gives CDR1 SEHNR, CDR2 FQNEAQ (reference sequence). The CDR3 sequence is 13 residues long. Trimming cost V 5 bases and J 6 bases; bases outside gene matches: 5.

In its sample, this clonotype was seen a few times. V gene TRBV7-8 combines with J gene TRBJ2-3, with TRBD2 matching over 8 bases. Germline V gene data show CDR1 as SGHVS and CDR2 as FQNEAQ. V lost 1 base to trimming and J lost 6 bases; unmatched junction nucleotides: 9. CDR3 length: 16 residues. The CDR3 reads CASSLVAGWSPDTQYF. In nucleotides, the CDR3 is TGTGCCAGCAGCTTAGTAGCGGGGTGGTCCCCCGATACGCAGTATTTT.